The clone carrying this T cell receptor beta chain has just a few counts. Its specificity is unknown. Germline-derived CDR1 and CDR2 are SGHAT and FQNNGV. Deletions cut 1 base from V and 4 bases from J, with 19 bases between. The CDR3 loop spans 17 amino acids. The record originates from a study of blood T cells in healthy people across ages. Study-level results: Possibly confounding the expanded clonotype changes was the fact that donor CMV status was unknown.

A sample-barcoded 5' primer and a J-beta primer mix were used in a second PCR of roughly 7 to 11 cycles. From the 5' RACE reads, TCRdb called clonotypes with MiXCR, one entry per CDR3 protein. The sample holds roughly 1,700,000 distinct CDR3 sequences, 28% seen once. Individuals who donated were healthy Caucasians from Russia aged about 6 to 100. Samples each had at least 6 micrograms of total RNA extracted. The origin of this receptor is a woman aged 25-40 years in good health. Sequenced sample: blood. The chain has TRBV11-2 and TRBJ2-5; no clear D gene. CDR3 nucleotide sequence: TGTGCCAGCAGCTTAGCGTTTAGGAACAAGAAGGGAGAGACCCAGTACTTC. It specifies CASSLAFRNKKGETQYF.